This T cell receptor (beta chain) was retrieved from a study of early T cells in non-severe SARS-CoV-2 infection. Study findings and constraints: Database matching using VDJdb favored anti-spike CD8 responses, with private and CD4 specificities left missing.

Individual cDNA molecules each received unique molecular identifiers attached to them. TCRdb independently ran MiXCR on the 5' RACE reads; one entry per CDR3 protein. The table lists fewer than 25,000 distinct CDR3 sequences, roughly 3.5% of them singletons. Germline-derived CDR1 and CDR2 are SGDLS and YYNGEE. The V segment lost 4 bases and the J segment 7 bases; nucleotides outside the gene matches: 3. The length of the CDR3 is 13 residues. This clonotype is termed medium-sized. Its antigen is currently unknown. The chain is built from TRBV9 and TRBJ2-1; 9 bases are shared with TRBD1. Sequencing was done on a sample of whole blood. This sequence was found in an adult who was a healthcare worker with PCR-confirmed SARS-CoV-2 infection or an uninfected control (not recorded which). The CDR3 DNA reads as TGTGCCAGCAGCATTGGGACAGGGAATGAGCAGTTCTTC. It is translated as CASSIGTGNEQFF.